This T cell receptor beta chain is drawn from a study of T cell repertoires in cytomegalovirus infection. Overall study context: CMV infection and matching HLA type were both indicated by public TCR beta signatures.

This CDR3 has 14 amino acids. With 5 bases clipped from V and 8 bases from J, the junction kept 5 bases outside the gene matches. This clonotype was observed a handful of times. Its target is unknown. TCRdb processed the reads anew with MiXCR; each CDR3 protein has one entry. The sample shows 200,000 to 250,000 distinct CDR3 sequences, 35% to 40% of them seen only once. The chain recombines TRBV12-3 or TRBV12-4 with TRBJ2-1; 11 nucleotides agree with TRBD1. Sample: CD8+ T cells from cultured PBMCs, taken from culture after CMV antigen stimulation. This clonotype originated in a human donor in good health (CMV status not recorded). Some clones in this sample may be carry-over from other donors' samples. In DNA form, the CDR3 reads TGTGCCAGCAGTCAGAGGACAGGGGGCGATGAGCAGTTCTTC. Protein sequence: CASSQRTGGDEQFF.